The 31 T cell receptor beta chains below all came from one sample that was sequenced in a study of memory CD4+ T cells and cytomegalovirus serostatus. The repertoire was sequenced with immunoSEQ multiplex PCR; TCRdb's copy has only in-frame clones and lacks some. The table has about 25,000 clones, around 75% seen once. The sort gate was single viable CD3+CD4+CD8-CD45RO+ cells for memory CD4+ T cells. Material for sequencing was memory CD4+ T cells from blood. The receptors originated from an adult in good health and CMV-seronegative.

This clone showed up just once. The V gene is TRBV7-2, the J gene TRBJ1-1; D is unclear. Germline CDR1 SGHTA, CDR2 FQGNSA. The CDR3 extends over 16 amino acids. The V end was cut by 1 base, the J end by 4 bases, with 16 bases between. The CDR3 region has the DNA TGTGCCAGCAGCTTAGTTGAGCCCAAGATCGGCACTGAAGCTTTCTTT. It yields the protein CASSLVEPKIGTEAFF.

This clone was counted a few times. The chain recombines TRBV7-8 with TRBJ1-2; a possible D gene is TRBD1 (6 bases). Germline V gene data show CDR1 as SGHVS and CDR2 as FQNEAQ. This CDR3 has 15 residues. V lost 5 bases to trimming and J lost 8 bases, with 21 bases between them. The CDR3: CASSRGSSGVFGYTF. The CDR3 bases are TGTGCCAGCAGCCGAGGGTCATCAGGGGTCTTCGGCTACACCTTC.

The V call is TRBV19, the J call TRBJ2-3, with D perhaps given as TRBD1 or TRBD2 (5 bases each). The CDR3 totals 17 residues. CDR1 LNHDA and CDR2 SQIVND come from the germline V gene (reference sequence). Trimming pared 6 bases from V and 2 bases from J, leaving 21 bases between. CDR3 in DNA: TGTGCCAGTAGAGGTTATGGGGGATCACAAGCCACAGATACGCAGTATTTT. Amino acid sequence: CASRGYGGSQATDTQYF. Full variable domain (remainder filled in from reference TRBV19 and TRBJ2-3): DGGITQSPKYLFRKEGQNVTLSCEQNLNHDAMYWYRQDPGQGLRLIYYSQIVNDFQKGDIAEGYSVSREKKESFPLTVTSAQKNPTAFYLCASRGYGGSQATDTQYFGPGTRLTVL.

The gene calls are TRBV7-8 and TRBJ2-7, with 9 nucleotides matching TRBD2. From germline, CDR1 is SGHVS and CDR2 FQNEAQ. After removal of 5 bases from V and 0 bases from J, the junction contained 14 bases not matched to a gene. CDR3 length: 18 residues. CDR3 nucleotides: TGTGCCAGCAGCCTGGGGGCCTCGCGGGAGGGTTACTCCTACGAGCAGTACTTC. Translation: CASSLGASREGYSYEQYF. Filled out from reference TRBV7-8 and TRBJ2-7, the complete variable domain reads GAGVSQSPRYKVAKRGQDVALRCDPISGHVSLFWYQQALGQGPEFLTYFQNEAQLDKSGLPSDRFFAERPEGSVSTLKIQRTQQEDSAVYLCASSLGASREGYSYEQYFGPGTRLTVT.

This chain joins TRBV2 and TRBJ2-1; tentatively, D is TRBD1 (5 bases). This CDR3 is 11 amino acids long. Per germline, CDR1 SNHLY and CDR2 FYNNEI. V lost 7 bases, J lost 4 bases, and 5 bases lay in between. The CDR3 reads CASTGYNEQFF. The CDR3 DNA reads as TGTGCCAGCACAGGGTACAATGAGCAGTTCTTC.

CDR3 nucleotide sequence: TGTGCCAGTACCCCCTCCGGTCTCCGAGGTCCCCAGTACTTC. This gives the protein CASTPSGLRGPQYF. The V gene is TRBV19, the J gene TRBJ2-5; no firm D call. V lost 7 bases, J lost 9 bases, and 21 bases lay in between. CDR3 size: 14 residues. CDR1 LNHDA and CDR2 SQIVND come from the germline V gene (reference sequence). Based on the CDR3 plus reference TRBV19 and TRBJ2-5, the full variable domain is DGGITQSPKYLFRKEGQNVTLSCEQNLNHDAMYWYRQDPGQGLRLIYYSQIVNDFQKGDIAEGYSVSREKKESFPLTVTSAQKNPTAFYLCASTPSGLRGPQYFGPGTRLLVL.

The chain joins TRBV29-1 to TRBJ2-3; 7 bases map to TRBD2. The CDR3 is 13 residues long. The ends lost 4 bases at V and 2 bases at J; junction bases unmatched: 3. Germline V gives CDR1 SQVTM, CDR2 ANQGSEA. The CDR3 coding sequence is TGCAGCGTTGGGGGAGGGGCCACAGATACGCAGTATTTT. Translating it yields CSVGGGATDTQYF.

The rearrangement links TRBV5-4 to TRBJ2-6; weak D call: TRBD1 (6 bases). The germline V and J ends were trimmed by 0 bases and 2 bases, with 6 bases remaining between them. The germline V gene encodes CDR1 SGHNT and CDR2 YYREEE (reference sequence). The CDR3 loop spans 15 amino acids. The CDR3 DNA is TGTGCCAGCAGCTTGGAGGGGGCTGGGGCCAACGTCCTGACTTTC. Its translation: CASSLEGAGANVLTF.

The chain carries TRBV27 and TRBJ2-7; a possible D gene is TRBD2 (5 bases). The CDR3 extends over 15 amino acids. V was shortened by 7 bases and J by 3 bases, with 19 bases between the two germline ends. Germline V gene sequence: CDR1 MNHEY, CDR2 SMNVEV (reference sequence). The CDR3 DNA is TGTGCCAGCAAACCCCGCCCCCAGGAGGACTACGAGCAGTACTTC. Translation: CASKPRPQEDYEQYF.

V and J are TRBV6-5 and TRBJ1-1; unclear D gene. This CDR3 region has 14 residues. CDR1 MNHEY and CDR2 SVGAGI come from the germline V gene. With 8 bases removed from V and 6 bases from J, the gap between germline ends came to 19 bases. CDR3 sequence (DNA): TGTGCCAGCGGACGAAACCTGGGTGTTGCTGAAGCTTTCTTT. As protein: CASGRNLGVAEAFF.

This chain uses TRBV18 with TRBJ2-2; perhaps TRBD2 as D (5 bases). The CDR3 consists of 15 residues. Trimming took 2 bases from V and 4 from J, leaving 11 bases between them. Germline CDR1 reads KGHSH; CDR2 reads LQKENI. The CDR3 sequence: CASSPLRDSTGELFF. For the CDR3, the DNA is TGTGCCAGCTCACCATTGAGGGATTCCACCGGGGAGCTGTTTTTT.

The chain uses TRBV19 and TRBJ2-7, with a weak D call TRBD2 (5 bases). This CDR3 has 13 residues. The V gene's germline CDR1 is LNHDA and CDR2 SQIVND (reference sequence). V lost 5 bases and J 3 bases, leaving 11 bases between the germline ends. The DNA of the CDR3 is TGTGCCAGTAGTCAGGTCCGGGACTACGAGCAGTACTTC. Translating gives CASSQVRDYEQYF.

V usage is TRBV7-2 and J usage is TRBJ2-5, with 11 bases lining up with TRBD2. The junction had 4 bases not matched to a gene; V was cut back by 5 bases and J by 5 bases. The CDR3 totals 14 residues. The germline CDR1 and CDR2 sequences are SGHTA and FQGNSA. The CDR3 DNA is TGTGCCAGCAGCCGACTAGCGGGGATCGAGACCCAGTACTTC. It is translated as CASSRLAGIETQYF.

V is TRBV30 and J is TRBJ1-2; no firm D call. The V gene's germline CDR1 is GTSNPN and CDR2 SVGIG (reference sequence). Trimming took 0 bases from V and 8 from J, leaving 10 bases between them. The CDR3 contains 12 residues. CDR3 nucleotide sequence: TGTGCCTGGAGTGTACTGAATGGCGGCTACACCTTC. It codes for CAWSVLNGGYTF. Combining the CDR3 with reference TRBV30 and TRBJ1-2 gives the whole variable domain SQTIHQWPATLVQPVGSPLSLECTVEGTSNPNLYWYRQAAGRGLQLLFYSVGIGQISSEVPQNLSASRPQDRQFILSSKKLLLSDSGFYLCAWSVLNGGYTFGSGTRLTVV.

The chain uses TRBV5-1 and TRBJ1-1; tentatively, D is TRBD1 (5 bases). The CDR3 runs 14 residues. Deletions cut 4 bases from V and 5 bases from J, with 15 bases between. Germline V gives CDR1 SGHRS, CDR2 YFSETQ. The CDR3 is CASSPQGAGTEAFF. The CDR3 nucleotides are TGCGCCAGCAGCCCCCAGGGCGCGGGGACTGAAGCTTTCTTT.

V is TRBV18 and J is TRBJ2-5; 9 bases are shared with TRBD1. Trimming at V came to 2 bases and at J to 3 bases, leaving 7 bases not matched to a gene. In germline, CDR1 is KGHSH, CDR2 LQKENI. The CDR3 consists of 16 residues. This CDR3 is CASSPKDRTGEETQYF. CDR3 coding DNA: TGTGCCAGCTCACCAAAAGATAGGACAGGGGAAGAGACCCAGTACTTC.

The chain employs TRBV11-3 and TRBJ2-2; 8 bases fit TRBD2. The CDR3 extends over 15 amino acids. V was pared by 5 bases and J by 2 bases, with 4 bases of the junction left unmatched. Looked up from germline, CDR1 is SGHNT and CDR2 is YENEEA. CDR3 amino acids: CASSRSGTNTGELFF. The CDR3 region has the DNA TGTGCCAGCAGCCGTAGCGGGACCAACACCGGGGAGCTGTTTTTT.

This clone was detected only a few times. The chain uses TRBV5-4 and TRBJ1-1; possible D gene TRBD1, 5 bases. V lost 6 bases to trimming and J lost 5 bases, with 11 bases between them. This CDR3 region has 12 residues. Germline V lookup: CDR1 SGHNT, CDR2 YYREEE (reference sequence). CDR3 sequence reads: CASMGVRTEAFF. CDR3 DNA sequence: TGTGCCAGCATGGGGGTTAGGACTGAAGCTTTCTTT.

This clone ranks as medium-sized. J is TRBJ1-5 and V is TRBV10-3; D remains ambiguous. Trimming stripped 2 bases from V and 4 bases from J, with 6 bases between. CDR3 length equals 13 residues. The germline V gene encodes CDR1 ENHRY and CDR2 SYGVKD. The CDR3 nucleotides are TGTGCCATCAGTGAGCCGGGGAATCAGCCCCAGCATTTT. Residues: CAISEPGNQPQHF.

The V call is TRBV7-9, the J call TRBJ1-4, with D possibly TRBD1 on 5 matching bases. Germline values: CDR1 SEHNR, CDR2 FQNEAQ (reference sequence). Trimming took 7 bases from V and 4 from J, leaving 19 bases between them. The CDR3 length is 16 residues. CDR3 amino acids: CASTFNPATVNEKLFF. CDR3 DNA sequence: TGTGCCAGCACCTTTAATCCGGCGACAGTTAATGAAAAACTGTTTTTT.

The chain joins TRBV9 to TRBJ2-1; D may be TRBD1 (6 bases). This CDR3 contains 16 residues. Germline CDR1 is SGDLS and CDR2 is YYNGEE. V was shortened by 3 bases and J by 0 bases, with 13 bases between the two germline ends. CDR3 residues: CASSDHRASSYNEQFF. The CDR3 coding sequence is TGTGCCAGCAGCGACCACAGGGCGAGCTCCTACAATGAGCAGTTCTTC.

J is TRBJ2-5 and V is TRBV30; the D gene is possibly TRBD1 (5 bases). Looked up from germline, CDR1 is GTSNPN and CDR2 is SVGIG (reference sequence). The V end lost 3 bases, the J end lost 3 bases, and 14 bases lay between the germline ends. The CDR3 length is 14 residues. The CDR3 spells CAWSPIGVEETQYF. For the CDR3, the DNA is TGTGCCTGGAGCCCCATAGGGGTGGAAGAGACCCAGTACTTC.

This clone occurred a few times. The rearrangement uses TRBV19 and TRBJ1-4; D might be TRBD1 (6 bases). V was trimmed by 0 bases and J by 15 bases, leaving 11 bases between them. Germline CDR1 is LNHDA and CDR2 is SQIVND (reference sequence). The CDR3 is 12 amino acids. The CDR3 region has the DNA TGTGCCAGTAGTATAGACCCAGGGGCCTTGTTTTTT. It encodes CASSIDPGALFF.

Sample share makes this clone medium-sized (0.01 to 0.1%). V gene TRBV13 combines with J gene TRBJ1-4, with 8 bases that match TRBD1. V gave up 5 bases and J gave up 8 bases; unmatched junction bases: 25. Germline V CDR1 and CDR2: PRHDT, FYEKMQ (reference sequence). This CDR3 contains 20 residues. The DNA for the CDR3 is TGTGCCAGCAGCCCCTCATACGTCGTCGGACAGGGCGTCGGAATCGAAAAACTGTTTTTT. Protein: CASSPSYVVGQGVGIEKLFF.

This clone is a singleton in its sample. The chain has TRBV2 and TRBJ2-3, with TRBD1 identical over 8 bases. Per the germline V gene, CDR1 is SNHLY and CDR2 is FYNNEI. The CDR3 length is 16 residues. V shed 7 bases, J shed 1 base, and the junction held 10 bases outside the gene matches. CDR3 DNA: TGTGCCAGCATCCCCCCCAGGGGGCACGGCACAGATACGCAGTATTTT. As protein: CASIPPRGHGTDTQYF.

This clone was counted a few times. The chain combines TRBV19 with TRBJ1-5, with 12 bases aligning to TRBD1. The CDR3 covers 14 residues. V lost 6 bases, J lost 7 bases, and 4 bases stayed unmatched. Per the germline V gene, CDR1 is LNHDA and CDR2 is SQIVND (reference sequence). CDR3 nucleotides: TGTGCCAGTAGGGGACAGGGGGCGGGACAGCCCCAGCATTTT. Its protein product is CASRGQGAGQPQHF.

V is TRBV7-9 and J is TRBJ2-1; TRBD1 matches 9 bases. V was pared by 5 bases and J by 7 bases, with 12 bases of the junction left unmatched. In germline, CDR1 is SEHNR, CDR2 FQNEAQ (reference sequence). This CDR3 contains 16 residues. CDR3 sequence (DNA): TGTGCCAGCAGCATTCTACAGGGGGCCAGTTGGAATGAGCAGTTCTTC. It is translated as CASSILQGASWNEQFF.

The chain is built from TRBV7-6 and TRBJ1-6, with 11 bases that match TRBD1. Unmatched junction bases numbered 6, after V lost 5 bases and J lost 9 bases. Germline assignment: CDR1 SGHVS and CDR2 FNYEAQ. This CDR3 region has 15 residues. Written as DNA, the CDR3 is TGTGCCAGCAGCCAGGGACAGGGGGGAAGTTCACCCCTCCACTTT. As protein: CASSQGQGGSSPLHF. Full variable domain (rest looked up from reference TRBV7-6 and TRBJ1-6): GAGVSQSPRYKVTKRGQDVALRCDPISGHVSLYWYRQALGQGPEFLTYFNYEAQQDKSGLPNDRFSAERPEGSISTLTIQRTEQRDSAMYRCASSQGQGGSSPLHFGNGTRLTVT.

This clone came up a few times. The chain carries TRBV2 and TRBJ2-7; no clear D. The CDR3 consists of 15 residues. Germline V gene data show CDR1 as SNHLY and CDR2 as FYNNEI. V lost 0 bases to trimming and J lost 4 bases, with 13 bases between them. Here the CDR3 DNA reads TGTGCCAGCAGTGAAGCGTCCATTAGCCAATACGAGCAGTACTTC. It codes for CASSEASISQYEQYF.

This clone was observed a single time. The J gene is TRBJ2-2, the V gene TRBV6-5; D remains ambiguous. Germline V gene lookup returns CDR1 MNHEY and CDR2 SVGAGI. This CDR3 is 13 amino acids long. Trimming removed 5 bases at V and 4 bases at J, with 8 bases between. Here the CDR3 reads CASSPTFTGELFF. The CDR3 nucleotides read TGTGCCAGCAGTCCGACATTCACCGGGGAGCTGTTTTTT.

V usage is TRBV10-3 and J usage is TRBJ2-5; possibly TRBD1 for D (6 bases). V lost 2 bases and J lost 4, with 11 bases in between. The CDR3 contains 14 residues. CDR1 and CDR2 (germline): ENHRY, SYGVKD. In DNA, the CDR3 is TGTGCCATCAGTGAGGGGGGCTGGCGAGAGACCCAGTACTTC. As protein: CAISEGGWRETQYF.